These 15 T cell receptor beta chains originate from one sample sequenced in a study of shared clonotypes between healthy human individuals. Sequenced by immunoSEQ multiplex PCR; TCRdb stores in-frame clones only, minus some. Among almost 700,000 clones listed, 92% were seen once. Terminally differentiated effector memory CD45RA+ cells were left out of the naive CD8 fraction, which was CD45RO-negative and positively selected for CCR7. What was sequenced was naive CD8+ T cells sorted from blood. These receptors were obtained from a young man in good health.

The V gene is TRBV5-6, the J gene TRBJ1-1; D is perhaps TRBD1 (5 bases). The germline V and J ends were trimmed by 2 bases and 6 bases, with 14 bases remaining between them. Germline assignment: CDR1 SGHDT and CDR2 YYEEEE. The CDR3 extends over 14 amino acids. The CDR3 loop reads CASSLEMGPPEAFF. CDR3 sequence (DNA): TGTGCCAGCAGCTTAGAGATGGGACCGCCTGAAGCTTTCTTT.

The chain couples TRBV13 to TRBJ1-1; TRBD1 matches 9 bases. Unmatched junction bases numbered 4, after V lost 4 bases and J lost 1 base. Germline CDR1 PRHDT, CDR2 FYEKMQ (reference sequence). This CDR3 comprises 15 residues. CDR3: CASSYRTGENTEAFF. The CDR3 DNA reads as TGTGCCAGCAGCTACCGGACAGGGGAGAACACTGAAGCTTTCTTT.

This chain uses TRBV7-2 with TRBJ2-4; 9 bases map to TRBD2. Germline V gene data show CDR1 as SGHTA and CDR2 as FQGNSA. Unmatched junction bases numbered 4, after V lost 0 bases and J lost 7 bases. The CDR3 is made up of 15 amino acids. The CDR3: CASSLALGLANIQYF. The CDR3 DNA reads TGTGCCAGCAGCTTAGCGCTAGGACTAGCGAACATTCAGTACTTC. The variable domain in full, completed from reference TRBV7-2 and TRBJ2-4, reads GAGVSQSPSNKVTEKGKDVELRCDPISGHTALYWYRQSLGQGLEFLIYFQGNSAPDKSGLPSDRFSAERTGGSVSTLTIQRTQQEDSAVYLCASSLALGLANIQYFGAGTRLSVL.

The V and J genes are TRBV10-1 and TRBJ2-3; TRBD2 matches at 10 bases. Unmatched junction bases numbered 9, after V lost 4 bases and J lost 2 bases. The length of the CDR3 is 17 residues. In germline, CDR1 is WNHNN, CDR2 SYGVQD (reference sequence). The CDR3 sequence: CASSGAGGHVNTDTQYF. CDR3 bases: TGCGCCAGCAGTGGAGCGGGAGGGCACGTAAACACAGATACGCAGTATTTT.

CDR3 DNA: TGTGCCAGCAGTTTAGACGGACAGTCAGCTGAAGCTTTCTTT. Residues: CASSLDGQSAEAFF. V is TRBV27 and J is TRBJ1-1; maybe TRBD1 (6 bases). The CDR3 has 14 residues. Trimming left V 2 bases short and J 6 bases short, with 13 bases between. CDR1 MNHEY and CDR2 SMNVEV come from the germline V gene (reference sequence).

This clone came up a few times. V and J are TRBV6-1 and TRBJ1-4; weak D call: TRBD1 (5 bases). Germline values: CDR1 MNHNS, CDR2 SASEGT. V was shortened by 3 bases and J by 13 bases, with 15 bases between the two germline ends. CDR3 length: 13 amino acids. The CDR3 DNA reads TGTGCCAGCAGTGATACGGGGGGATGGATACTGTTTTTT. This sequence encodes CASSDTGGWILFF.

J is TRBJ2-7 and V is TRBV11-2; 8 bases fit TRBD1. The germline gives CDR1 SGHAT, CDR2 FQNNGV. The CDR3 loop spans 17 amino acids. V gave up 2 bases and J gave up 3 bases; unmatched junction bases: 12. CDR3 sequence: CASSLTPGQGSFYEQYF. CDR3 DNA sequence: TGTGCCAGCAGCTTAACCCCAGGACAGGGTTCTTTCTACGAGCAGTACTTC.

Concerning this clone itself: This may be a read error: a much more frequent sequence differs by one nucleotide. J is TRBJ2-2 and V is TRBV5-4; D is uncertain. V lost 4 bases and J lost 5, with 6 bases in between. This CDR3 contains 12 residues. The germline V gene encodes CDR1 SGHNT and CDR2 YYREEE (reference sequence). The CDR3 spells CASSPWTGELFF. The DNA of the CDR3 is TGTGCCAGCAGCCCCTGGACCGGGGAGCTGTTTTTT.

With regard to this clone: This may arise from a read error, as a much more abundant clone is one base away. The rearrangement links TRBV7-6 to TRBJ2-5; D ambiguous. CDR3 length equals 11 residues. Trimming left V 4 bases short and J 3 bases short, with 3 bases between. From germline, CDR1 is SGHVS and CDR2 FNYEAQ. CDR3 nucleotide sequence: TGTGCCAGCAGCTCCAAAGAGACCCAGTACTTC. It translates to CASSSKETQYF.

The chain has TRBV29-1 and TRBJ2-7; D perhaps matches TRBD2 (5 bases). CDR1 and CDR2 (germline): SQVTM, ANQGSEA. This CDR3 comprises 12 residues. Trimming removed 4 bases at V and 2 bases at J, with 9 bases between. Written as DNA, the CDR3 is TGCAGCGTTGGGGAGACAACCTACGAGCAGTACTTC. Residues: CSVGETTYEQYF.

The chain couples TRBV5-4 to TRBJ2-5; 8 positions match TRBD1. V lost 3 bases to trimming and J lost 1 base; unmatched junction nucleotides: 5. The CDR3 sequence is 15 residues long. Looked up from germline, CDR1 is SGHNT and CDR2 is YYREEE (reference sequence). CDR3 DNA: TGTGCCAGCAGCTCCCGGGACAGGATCCAAGAGACCCAGTACTTC. It encodes CASSSRDRIQETQYF.

The chain combines TRBV5-1 with TRBJ1-1; D is unclear. Germline CDR1 and CDR2: SGHRS and YFSETQ. CDR3 length equals 17 residues. The V end was cut by 6 bases, the J end by 3 bases, with 24 bases between. CDR3 bases: TGCGCCAGCACTTCCGGGCCTCAGATTGGGGAGGACACTGAAGCTTTCTTT. Encoded protein: CASTSGPQIGEDTEAFF.

The chain joins TRBV6-5 to TRBJ2-3; 12 nucleotides agree with TRBD2. The CDR3 totals 14 residues. J was trimmed by 5 bases and V by 7 bases; bases with no gene match: 4. Germline assignment: CDR1 MNHEY and CDR2 SVGAGI. In DNA form, the CDR3 reads TGTGCCAGCATTGCTAGCGGGAGGGGAGATACGCAGTATTTT. Protein: CASIASGRGDTQYF.

This chain joins TRBV7-9 and TRBJ1-1; D call uncertain. Between the trimmed V and J ends, which lost 5 bases and 6 bases, there was a span of 22 bases. Germline V gives CDR1 SEHNR, CDR2 FQNEAQ (reference sequence). This CDR3 spans 16 amino acids. The CDR3 DNA follows: TGTGCCAGCAGCCATCCCCTCCAAGGCACCCGCGCTGAAGCTTTCTTT. It codes for CASSHPLQGTRAEAFF.

This clone was found once. The genes are TRBV7-2 and TRBJ2-1; D might be TRBD1 (6 bases). This CDR3 region has 15 residues. V shed 4 bases and J shed 10 bases, with 20 bases lying between them. CDR1 and CDR2 from the germline V gene are SGHTA and FQGNSA. The CDR3 DNA sequence: TGTGCCAGCAGCTCGGAATCGGGACATTTGAGCGAGCAGTTCTTC. Residues: CASSSESGHLSEQFF. Drawing the rest from reference TRBV7-2 and TRBJ2-1, the complete variable domain is GAGVSQSPSNKVTEKGKDVELRCDPISGHTALYWYRQSLGQGLEFLIYFQGNSAPDKSGLPSDRFSAERTGGSVSTLTIQRTQQEDSAVYLCASSSESGHLSEQFFGPGTRLTVL.